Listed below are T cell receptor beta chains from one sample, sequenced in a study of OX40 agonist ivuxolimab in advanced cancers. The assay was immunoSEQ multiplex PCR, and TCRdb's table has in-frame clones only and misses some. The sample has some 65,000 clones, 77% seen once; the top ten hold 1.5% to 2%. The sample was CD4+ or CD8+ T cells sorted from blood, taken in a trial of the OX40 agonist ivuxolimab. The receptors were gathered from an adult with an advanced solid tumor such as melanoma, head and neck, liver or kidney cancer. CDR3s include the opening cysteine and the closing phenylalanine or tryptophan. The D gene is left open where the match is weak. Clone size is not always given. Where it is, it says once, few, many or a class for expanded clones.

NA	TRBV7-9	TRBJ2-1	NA	CAQAFSRGRLNEQFF	TGTGCCCAAGCATTTAGTCGGGGGCGCTTAAATGAGCAGTTCTTC
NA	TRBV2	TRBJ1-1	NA	CASNLADPNTEAFF	TGTGCCAGCAATTTGGCCGATCCGAACACTGAAGCTTTCTTT
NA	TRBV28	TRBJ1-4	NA	CASSQAGLEKLFF	TGTGCCAGCAGTCAGGCGGGGCTTGAAAAACTGTTTTTT
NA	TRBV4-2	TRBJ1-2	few	CASSQDLADNYGYTF	TGTGCCAGCAGCCAAGATCTGGCTGACAACTATGGCTACACCTTC
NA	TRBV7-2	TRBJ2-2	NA	CASSFAGSNTGELFF	TGTGCCAGCAGCTTTGCGGGTTCGAACACCGGGGAGCTGTTTTTT
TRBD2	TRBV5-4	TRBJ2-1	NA	CASSLGGLAGADPFF	TGTGCCAGCAGCTTGGGTGGGCTAGCGGGGGCCGATCCGTTCTTC
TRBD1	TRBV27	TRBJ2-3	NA	CASMTGGLDTQYF	TGTGCCAGTATGACAGGGGGCTTAGATACGCAGTATTTT
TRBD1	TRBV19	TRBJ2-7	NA	CASSTRDRPDHEQYF	TGTGCCAGTAGTACACGGGACAGGCCTGACCACGAGCAGTACTTC
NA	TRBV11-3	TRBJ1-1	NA	CASSLGHQNTEAFF	TGTGCCAGCAGCTTAGGACATCAGAACACTGAAGCTTTCTTT
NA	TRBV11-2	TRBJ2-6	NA	CASSLVLPRLEVSF	TGTGCCAGCAGCTTAGTCCTACCCCGCCTCGAGGTCTCTTTC
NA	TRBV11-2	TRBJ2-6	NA	CASTGSGANVLTF	TGTGCCAGCACAGGCTCTGGGGCCAACGTCCTGACTTTC
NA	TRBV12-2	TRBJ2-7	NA	CASRLASDTHSGSYEQYF	TGTGCAAGTCGCTTAGCGAGTGATACCCATAGCGGCTCCTACGAGCAGTACTTC
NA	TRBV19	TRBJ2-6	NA	CASRSLRRAALSGANVLTF	TGTGCCAGTAGATCCCTACGGAGGGCCGCATTATCTGGGGCCAACGTCCTGACTTTC
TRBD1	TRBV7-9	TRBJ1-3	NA	CASSQTGTGPGNTIYF	TGTGCCAGCAGTCAAACCGGGACAGGGCCCGGGAACACCATATATTTT
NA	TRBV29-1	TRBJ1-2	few	CSVEDKYGYTF	TGCAGCGTTGAAGATAAGTATGGCTACACCTTC
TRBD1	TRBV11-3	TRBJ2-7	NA	CASSSGQAFLSYEQYF	TGTGCCAGCAGCTCCGGACAGGCCTTTCTTTCCTACGAGCAGTACTTC
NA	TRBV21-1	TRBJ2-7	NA	CASSTHQRGTYEQYF	TGTGCCAGCAGCACCCATCAAAGGGGCACCTACGAGCAGTACTTC
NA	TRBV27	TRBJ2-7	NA	CASSLGQGFSYEQYF	TGTGCCAGCAGTTTGGGGCAGGGGTTTAGCTACGAGCAGTACTTC
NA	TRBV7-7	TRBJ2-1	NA	CASSLRGDNEQFF	TGTGCTAGCAGCTTAAGAGGGGACAATGAGCAGTTCTTC
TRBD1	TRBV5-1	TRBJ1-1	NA	CASSATGLEAAFF	TGCGCCAGCAGCGCGACAGGGCTTGAAGCAGCTTTCTTT
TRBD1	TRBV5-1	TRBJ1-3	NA	CASSETGGADTIYF	TGCGCCAGCTCCGAGACAGGGGGCGCGGACACCATATATTTT
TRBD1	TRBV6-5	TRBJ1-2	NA	CASSRTGGYGYTF	TGTGCCAGCAGCCGGACAGGGGGCTATGGCTACACCTTC
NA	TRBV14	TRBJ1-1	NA	CASSQERNTEAFF	TGTGCCAGCAGCCAAGAACGAAACACTGAAGCTTTCTTT
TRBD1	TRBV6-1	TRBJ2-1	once	CASRTRDRGNEQFF	TGTGCCAGCAGGACGCGGGACAGGGGTAATGAGCAGTTCTTC
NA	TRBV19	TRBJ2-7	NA	CASSTKQQLLYEQYF	TGTGCCAGTAGTACCAAACAGCAGTTACTCTACGAGCAGTACTTC